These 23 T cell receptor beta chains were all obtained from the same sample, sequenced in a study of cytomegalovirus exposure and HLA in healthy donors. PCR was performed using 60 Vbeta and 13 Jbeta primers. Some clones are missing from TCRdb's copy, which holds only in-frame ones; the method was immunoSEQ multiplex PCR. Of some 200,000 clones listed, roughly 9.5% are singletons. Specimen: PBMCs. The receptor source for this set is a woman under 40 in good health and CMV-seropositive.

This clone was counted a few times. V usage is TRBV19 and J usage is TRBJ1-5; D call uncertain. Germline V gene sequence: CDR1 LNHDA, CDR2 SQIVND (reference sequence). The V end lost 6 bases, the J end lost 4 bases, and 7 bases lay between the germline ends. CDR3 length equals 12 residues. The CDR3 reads CASRGVNQPQHF. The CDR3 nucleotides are TGTGCCAGTAGGGGCGTTAATCAGCCCCAGCATTTT.

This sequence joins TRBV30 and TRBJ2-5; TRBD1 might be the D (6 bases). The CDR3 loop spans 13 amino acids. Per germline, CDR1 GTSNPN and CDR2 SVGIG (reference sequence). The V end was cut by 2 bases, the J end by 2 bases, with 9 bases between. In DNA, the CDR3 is TGTGCCTGGAGTAGGACAGCACAAGAGACCCAGTACTTC. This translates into CAWSRTAQETQYF.

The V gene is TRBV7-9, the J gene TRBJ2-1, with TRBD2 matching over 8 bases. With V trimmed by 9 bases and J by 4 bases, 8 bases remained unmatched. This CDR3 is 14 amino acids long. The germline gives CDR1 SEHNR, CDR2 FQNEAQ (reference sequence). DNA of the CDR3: TGTGCCAGTTGCCGGGAGGGGAATTACAATGAGCAGTTCTTC. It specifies CASCREGNYNEQFF.

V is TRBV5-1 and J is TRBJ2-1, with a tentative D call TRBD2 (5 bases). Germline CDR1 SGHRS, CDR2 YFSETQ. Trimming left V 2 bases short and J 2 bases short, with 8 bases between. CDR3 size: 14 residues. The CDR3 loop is CASSFGEPYNEQFF. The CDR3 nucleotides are TGCGCCAGCAGCTTCGGGGAACCCTACAATGAGCAGTTCTTC.

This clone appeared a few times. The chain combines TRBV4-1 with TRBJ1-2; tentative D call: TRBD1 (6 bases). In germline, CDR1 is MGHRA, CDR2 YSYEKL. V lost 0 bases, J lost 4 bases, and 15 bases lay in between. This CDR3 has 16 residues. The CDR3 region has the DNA TGCGCCAGCAGCCAAGACTCCGGGGGGCGGTTCTATGGCTACACCTTC. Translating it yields CASSQDSGGRFYGYTF.

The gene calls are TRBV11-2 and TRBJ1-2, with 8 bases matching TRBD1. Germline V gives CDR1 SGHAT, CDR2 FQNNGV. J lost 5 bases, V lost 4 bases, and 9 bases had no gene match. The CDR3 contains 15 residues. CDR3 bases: TGTGCCAGCAGCTCATGGGACAGGAGCACATATGGCTACACCTTC. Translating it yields CASSSWDRSTYGYTF.

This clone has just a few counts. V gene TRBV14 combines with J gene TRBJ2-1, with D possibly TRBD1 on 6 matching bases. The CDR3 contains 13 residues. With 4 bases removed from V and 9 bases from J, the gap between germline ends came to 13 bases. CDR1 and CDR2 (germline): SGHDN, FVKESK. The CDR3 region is CASSPRQGSEQFF. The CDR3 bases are TGTGCCAGCAGCCCTCGTCAGGGGTCTGAGCAGTTCTTC.

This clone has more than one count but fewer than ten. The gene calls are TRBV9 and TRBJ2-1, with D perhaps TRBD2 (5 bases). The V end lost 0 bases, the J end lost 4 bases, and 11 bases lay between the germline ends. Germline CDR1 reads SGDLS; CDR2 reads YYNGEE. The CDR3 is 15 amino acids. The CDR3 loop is CASSVGGGRYNEQFF. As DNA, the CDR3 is TGTGCCAGCAGCGTAGGAGGAGGAAGGTACAATGAGCAGTTCTTC. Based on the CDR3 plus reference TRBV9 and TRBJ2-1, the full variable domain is DSGVTQTPKHLITATGQRVTLRCSPRSGDLSVYWYQQSLDQGLQFLIQYYNGEERAKGNILERFSAQQFPDLHSELNLSSLELGDSALYFCASSVGGGRYNEQFFGPGTRLTVL.

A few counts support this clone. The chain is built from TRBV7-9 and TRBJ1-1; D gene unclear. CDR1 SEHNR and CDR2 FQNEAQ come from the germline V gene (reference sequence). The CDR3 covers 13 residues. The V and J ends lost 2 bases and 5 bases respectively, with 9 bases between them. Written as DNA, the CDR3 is TGTGCCAGCAGCTTATCGGGGAGGACTGAAGCTTTCTTT. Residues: CASSLSGRTEAFF. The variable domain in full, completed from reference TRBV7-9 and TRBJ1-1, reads DTGVSQNPRHKITKRGQNVTFRCDPISEHNRLYWYRQTLGQGPEFLTYFQNEAQLEKSRLLSDRFSAERPKGSFSTLEIQRTEQGDSAMYLCASSLSGRTEAFFGQGTRLTVV.

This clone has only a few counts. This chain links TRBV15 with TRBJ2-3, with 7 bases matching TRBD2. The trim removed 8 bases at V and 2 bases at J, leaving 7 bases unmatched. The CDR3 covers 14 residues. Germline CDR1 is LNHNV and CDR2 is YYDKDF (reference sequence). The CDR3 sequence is CATGSSGATDTQYF. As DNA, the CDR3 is TGTGCCACCGGCTCTAGCGGCGCCACAGATACGCAGTATTTT. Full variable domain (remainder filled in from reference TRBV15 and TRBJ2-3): DAMVIQNPRYQVTQFGKPVTLSCSQTLNHNVMYWYQQKSSQAPKLLFHYYDKDFNNEADTPDNFQSRRPNTSFCFLDIRSPGLGDTAMYLCATGSSGATDTQYFGPGTRLTVL.

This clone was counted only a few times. Here the CDR3 reads CASSPQSSTDTQYF. In nucleotides, the CDR3 is TGTGCCAGTAGTCCCCAAAGCAGCACAGATACGCAGTATTTT. The rearrangement links TRBV19 to TRBJ2-3; D is ambiguous. Germline CDR1 is LNHDA and CDR2 is SQIVND (reference sequence). The CDR3 covers 14 residues. The germline V and J ends were trimmed by 5 bases and 0 bases, with 9 bases remaining between them.

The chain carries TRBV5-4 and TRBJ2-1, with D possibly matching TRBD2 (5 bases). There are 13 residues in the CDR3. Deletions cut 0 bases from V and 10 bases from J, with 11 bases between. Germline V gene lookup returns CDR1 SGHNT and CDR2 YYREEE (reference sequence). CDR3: CASSLGGRSEQFF. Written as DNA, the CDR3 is TGTGCCAGCAGCTTGGGAGGGCGGAGCGAGCAGTTCTTC.

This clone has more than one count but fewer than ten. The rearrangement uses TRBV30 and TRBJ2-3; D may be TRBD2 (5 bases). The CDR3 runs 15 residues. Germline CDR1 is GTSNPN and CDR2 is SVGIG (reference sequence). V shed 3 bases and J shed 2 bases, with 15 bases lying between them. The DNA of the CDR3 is TGTGCCTGGAGGCGGTCGAGTGGACTCACAGATACGCAGTATTTT. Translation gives CAWRRSSGLTDTQYF.

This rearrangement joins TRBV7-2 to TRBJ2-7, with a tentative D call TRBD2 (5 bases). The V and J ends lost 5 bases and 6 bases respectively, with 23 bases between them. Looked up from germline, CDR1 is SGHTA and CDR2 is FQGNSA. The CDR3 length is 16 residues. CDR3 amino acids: CASSTASTAAVGEQYF. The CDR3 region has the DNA TGTGCCAGCAGCACAGCCTCGACGGCAGCGGTAGGCGAGCAGTACTTC.

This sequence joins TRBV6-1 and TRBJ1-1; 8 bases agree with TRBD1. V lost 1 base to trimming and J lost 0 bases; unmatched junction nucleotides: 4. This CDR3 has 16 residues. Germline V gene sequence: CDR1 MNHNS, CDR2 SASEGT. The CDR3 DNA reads TGTGCCAGCAGTGAAGGACAGGGGCACATGAACACTGAAGCTTTCTTT. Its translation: CASSEGQGHMNTEAFF.

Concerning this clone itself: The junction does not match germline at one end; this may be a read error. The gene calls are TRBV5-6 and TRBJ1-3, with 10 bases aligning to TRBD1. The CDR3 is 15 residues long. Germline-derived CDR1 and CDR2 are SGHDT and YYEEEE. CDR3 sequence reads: CASSFGTGAGNAIYF. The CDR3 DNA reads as TGTGCCAGCAGCTTTGGGACAGGGGCTGGAAACGCCATATATTTT. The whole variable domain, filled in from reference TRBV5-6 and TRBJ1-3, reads DAGVTQSPTHLIKTRGQQVTLRCSPKSGHDTVSWYQQALGQGPQFIFQYYEEEERQRGNFPDRFSGHQFPNYSSELNVNALLLGDSALYLCASSFGTGAGNAIYFGEGSWLTVV.

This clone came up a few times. In DNA form, the CDR3 reads TGTGCCAGCAGTTTAGCAACCGGGGGGACAGATACGCAGTATTTT. Translation: CASSLATGGTDTQYF. The genes are TRBV27 and TRBJ2-3; the match to TRBD2 covers 7 bases. V trimming: 2 bases; J trimming: 3 bases; junction bases outside the gene matches: 5. Germline loops: CDR1 MNHEY, CDR2 SMNVEV (reference sequence). The CDR3 is 15 residues long.

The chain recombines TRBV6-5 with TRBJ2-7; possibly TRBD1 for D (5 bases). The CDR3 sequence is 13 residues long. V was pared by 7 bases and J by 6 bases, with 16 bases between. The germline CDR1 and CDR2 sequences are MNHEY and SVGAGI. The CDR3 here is CASKGQQYSEQYF. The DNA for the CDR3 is TGTGCCAGCAAGGGGCAGCAGTACAGCGAGCAGTACTTC.

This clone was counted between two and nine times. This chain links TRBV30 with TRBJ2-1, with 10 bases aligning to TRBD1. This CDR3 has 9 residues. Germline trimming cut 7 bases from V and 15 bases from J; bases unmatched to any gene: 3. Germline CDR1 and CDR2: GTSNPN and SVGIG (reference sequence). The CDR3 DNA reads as TGTGCCTTGGACAGGGGGTGGTTCTTC. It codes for CALDRGWFF.

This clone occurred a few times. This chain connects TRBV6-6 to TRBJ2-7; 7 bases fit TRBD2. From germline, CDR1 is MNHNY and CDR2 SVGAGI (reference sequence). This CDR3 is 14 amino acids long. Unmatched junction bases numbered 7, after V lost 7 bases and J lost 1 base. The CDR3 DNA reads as TGTGCCAGCAAGGCGGGAGTGAGTTCCTACGAGCAGTACTTC. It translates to CASKAGVSSYEQYF.

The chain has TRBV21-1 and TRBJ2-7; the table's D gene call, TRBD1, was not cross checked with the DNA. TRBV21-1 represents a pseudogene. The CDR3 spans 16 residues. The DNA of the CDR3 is TGTGCCAGCAGCAAGATCCACAGGGGACCTTCGTACGAGCAGTACTTC. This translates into CASSKIHRGPSYEQYF.

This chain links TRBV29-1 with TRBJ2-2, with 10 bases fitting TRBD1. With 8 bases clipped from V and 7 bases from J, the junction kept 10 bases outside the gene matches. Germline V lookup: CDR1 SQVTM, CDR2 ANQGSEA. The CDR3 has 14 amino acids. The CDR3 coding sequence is TGCAGCATCGCAGGGACAGGGGATTACGGGGAGCTGTTTTTT. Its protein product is CSIAGTGDYGELFF.

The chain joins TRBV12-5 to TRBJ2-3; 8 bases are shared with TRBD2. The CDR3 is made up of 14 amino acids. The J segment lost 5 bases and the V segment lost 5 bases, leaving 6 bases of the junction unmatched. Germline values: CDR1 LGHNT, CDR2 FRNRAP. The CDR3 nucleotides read TGTGCTAGTGGTCCAGCGGGAGTAATAGATACGCAGTATTTT. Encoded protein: CASGPAGVIDTQYF.